Sequencing of this TCR beta chain was carried out in a study of CD8 T cells in Susac syndrome (dated by TCRdb to the late 2010s). In terms of the full investigation: Repertoire sequencing was used to test whether CD8+ T cell activation and differentiation in Susac syndrome was antigen driven.

RNA was extracted using the RNeasy kit, and roughly 0.5 to 1 ug of the RNA was reverse transcribed with random hexamers. The immunoSEQ multiplex PCR assay, covering 54 Vbeta and 13 Jbeta segments, was used to amplify TCR beta CDR3 regions. PCR amplification bias was corrected by using a synthetic template baseline for primer optimization and computational correction. In the original analysis: Reads were assigned to V, D and J genes according to IMGT and analyzed in immunoSEQ Analyzer, with only productive sequences retained. To calculate clonality, Shannon entropy was normalized by log2 of the number of productive unique sequences and then subtracted from one. For each patient and control, public and private clones were evaluated among the 100 most prevalent clones. Clones were defined as Susac-specific if absent from the healthy and MS cohorts, from around 1,000 published viral clones and from other ImmuneACCESS disease sequences. TCRdb passed the public sequencing reads through fastp at Q25 and MiXCR, retaining productive beta sequences. A single entry per CDR3 protein holds the most common genes and DNA from its merged rows. These V and J calls rely on TCRdb rather than the paper's analysis. Within this sample are around 200,000 distinct CDR3 sequences, with more than 90% of them counted one time only. About 0.093% of the sample is held by the ten biggest clonotypes.

About this clonotype: No cognate antigen has been identified for it. The sample holds no much larger clone one base away, and base qualities are not on file.

High-throughput TCR beta sequencing profiled peripheral blood CD8+ and CD4+ T cells from healthy donors, Susac syndrome patients and multiple sclerosis patients. The multiple sclerosis controls were treatment-naive patients whose relapsing-remitting disease, either stable or active, fulfilled the revised McDonald criteria. Bulk CD8+ and CD4+ T cells were purified by magnetic negative isolation, while CD8+ TEMRA cells were enriched using FACS. Blood was drawn into EDTA tubes, processed within 24 hours, and PBMCs were isolated by density gradient centrifugation. PBMCs destined for TCR sequencing were cryopreserved in liquid nitrogen and later thawed in a 37 °C water bath. The sorted or isolated CD4+, CD8+ and CD8+ TEMRA cells reached a purity of at least 90%. CDR1 and CDR2, per the germline V gene (reference sequence), are GTSNPN and SVGIG. Trimming removed 3 bases from V and 9 bases from J, leaving 6 bases between the germline ends. The CDR3 goes from the cysteine to the phenylalanine over 11 residues. This entry keeps only the CDR3 DNA: 33 bases, framed from base 1.

What the work shows at the level of the full study, not this receptor alone: The TCR sequencing and HLA analysis was acknowledged to have included a relatively small number of individuals.

This TCR came from a human donor with multiple sclerosis. Sequenced input: CD4+ T cells from PBMCs. The chain joins TRBV30 to TRBJ1-6; the D gene lacks a confident call. The CDR3 protein is CAWRGASPLHF. The nucleotides read TGTGCCTGGAGAGGTGCTTCACCCCTCCACTTT.